The rows below give T cell receptor beta chains drawn from one sample of a study of technical replicates of blood from a handful of donors. TCRdb's copy holds only in-frame clones and misses some; the assay was immunoSEQ multiplex PCR. The sample yields approximately 76,000 clones, around 90% seen once. Input material: T cells isolated from PBMCs. Every receptor here comes from a human donor in good health. CDR3s leave out the opening cysteine and the closing phenylalanine or tryptophan. Fields, in order: V gene, clone size, J gene, CDR3 protein. Clone size is stated in some rows and not others, as once, few, many or a class when expanded.

TRBV7-9	.	TRBJ1-6	ASSQKGAHRYNSPLH
TRBV2	.	TRBJ2-5	ASSLGQETQY
TRBV5-1	.	TRBJ2-1	ASSLPLARSYNEQF
TRBV7-8	.	TRBJ1-5	ASSNQPGRHNQPQH
TRBV7-9	.	TRBJ2-3	ASSPTEFKTDTQY
TRBV7-7	.	TRBJ2-5	ASSLGQGGTETQY
TRBV2	.	TRBJ1-6	ASRVRYNSPLH
TRBV2	.	TRBJ2-1	ASSVGSASYNEQF
TRBV5-4	.	TRBJ1-1	ASSFPDRGRNTEAF
TRBV5-8	.	TRBJ1-1	ASSFPGAGAANTEAF
TRBV5-1	.	TRBJ2-1	ASSLDSGGREYNEQF
TRBV6-6	.	TRBJ2-3	ASLSANEGTDTQY
TRBV4-1	.	TRBJ2-7	ASGYSGAGWDEQY
TRBV28	.	TRBJ2-6	ASSSIRGGANVLT
TRBV5-6	.	TRBJ2-2	ASNLLTGELF
TRBV2	.	TRBJ2-7	ASSEYLRISAEQY
TRBV2	.	TRBJ2-7	ASSGGQGYEQY
TRBV9	.	TRBJ1-1	ASSLLVGTEAF
TRBV19	.	TRBJ1-2	ASSSPGTNYGYT
TRBV5-4	.	TRBJ2-6	ASSLLAGDWANVLT
TRBV6-5	.	TRBJ1-1	ASGARGNTEAF
TRBV28	.	TRBJ2-3	ASSPHPGKELVDTQY
TRBV4-1	few	TRBJ1-1	ASSPGQGPGTEAF
TRBV11-3	once	TRBJ1-2	ASSPGRDRGQREYGYT
TRBV19	.	TRBJ1-5	ASRIQGHLNQPQH
TRBV5-1	.	TRBJ2-1	ASSLARRYEQF
TRBV7-9	.	TRBJ2-3	ASSGGLAEGTDTQY
TRBV7-9	.	TRBJ1-5	ASSLVDQPQH
TRBV27	.	TRBJ2-2	ASSLPVAGELF
TRBV5-4	.	TRBJ2-3	ASNNRQGKGADTQY
TRBV19	once	TRBJ1-6	ASSIGGNSPLH
TRBV15	once	TRBJ2-1	ATSRDYGEQF
TRBV4-2	.	TRBJ1-2	ASSQVDRSQYGYT
TRBV11-3	.	TRBJ2-3	ASSLNRLVDTQY